This T cell receptor beta chain was recorded in a study of cytomegalovirus exposure and HLA in healthy donors. Study information: The 90 to 150 validation repertoires used the same platform as the 500 to 700 first-cohort repertoires, a later analysis reported.

The donors formed part of the approximately 130-subject validation cohort, distinct from the approximately 670-subject first cohort. TCRdb keeps only in-frame clones here, not all; method: immunoSEQ multiplex PCR. This sample yields hundreds of thousands of clones, of which 80% to 90% are seen a single time; approximately 0.8% belongs to the top ten. This clone was found a few times. Its antigen is currently unknown. CDR3 size: 13 residues. Trimming cost V 7 bases and J 5 bases, with 14 bases left between them. Germline V CDR1 and CDR2: SNHLY, FYNNEI. Study-wide findings and caveats: A subsequent analysis found that TCR clusters from the first cohort also tended to co-occur in the 120 or so validation repertoires, with 90% to 95% of cluster scores above 0. Under in vitro conditions, a few CMV-associated chains were confirmed as specific for CMV antigens.

The specimen sequenced was PBMCs. This TCR derives from a woman aged 18-29 years in good health and CMV-seronegative. The chain combines TRBV2 with TRBJ2-5; D is ambiguous. The CDR3 nucleotides are TGTGCCAGCAAAATCCCTCCTCGGGAGACCCAGTACTTC. This sequence encodes CASKIPPRETQYF.